This T cell receptor (beta chain) was documented in a study of response to subunit inactivated influenza vaccine. Study-wide results and limits: With each seasonal influenza vaccination, the authors suggested, few new T cells are recruited.

The CDR3 is made up of 13 amino acids. CDR1 is LGHNA and CDR2 is YNFKEQ in the germline V gene. The germline V and J ends were trimmed by 4 bases and 10 bases, with 14 bases remaining between them. This clonotype has only a few counts. Its antigen is unidentified. Each CDR3 protein is one row after TCRdb ran MiXCR on the RT-PCR reads. The profile shows hundreds of thousands of distinct CDR3 sequences, around 18% of them singletons. The chain has TRBV4-2 and TRBJ2-1; D gene uncertain. Sequencing was performed on PBMCs from blood, taken roughly 5 days after vaccination. The clonotype originates from a man aged 50 to 60 who received an inactivated influenza vaccine. The CDR3 DNA reads TGTGCCAGCAGCCTATCTAACCCCGGAGAGCAGTTCTTC. Protein product: CASSLSNPGEQFF.